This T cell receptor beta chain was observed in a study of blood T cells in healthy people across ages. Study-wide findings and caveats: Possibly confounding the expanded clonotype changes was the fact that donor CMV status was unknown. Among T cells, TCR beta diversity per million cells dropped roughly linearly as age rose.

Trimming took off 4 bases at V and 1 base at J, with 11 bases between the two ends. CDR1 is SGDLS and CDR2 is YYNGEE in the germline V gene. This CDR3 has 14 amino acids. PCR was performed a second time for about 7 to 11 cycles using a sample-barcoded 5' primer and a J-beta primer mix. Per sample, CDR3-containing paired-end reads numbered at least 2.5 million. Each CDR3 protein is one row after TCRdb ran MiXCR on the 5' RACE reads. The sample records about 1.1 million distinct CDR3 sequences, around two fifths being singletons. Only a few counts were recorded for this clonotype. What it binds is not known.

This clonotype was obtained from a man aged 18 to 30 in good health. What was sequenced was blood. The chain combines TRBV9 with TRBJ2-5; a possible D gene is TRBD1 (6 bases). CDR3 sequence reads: CASSTLGGQETQYF. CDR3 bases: TGTGCCAGCAGCACCCTAGGGGGCCAAGAGACCCAGTACTTC.